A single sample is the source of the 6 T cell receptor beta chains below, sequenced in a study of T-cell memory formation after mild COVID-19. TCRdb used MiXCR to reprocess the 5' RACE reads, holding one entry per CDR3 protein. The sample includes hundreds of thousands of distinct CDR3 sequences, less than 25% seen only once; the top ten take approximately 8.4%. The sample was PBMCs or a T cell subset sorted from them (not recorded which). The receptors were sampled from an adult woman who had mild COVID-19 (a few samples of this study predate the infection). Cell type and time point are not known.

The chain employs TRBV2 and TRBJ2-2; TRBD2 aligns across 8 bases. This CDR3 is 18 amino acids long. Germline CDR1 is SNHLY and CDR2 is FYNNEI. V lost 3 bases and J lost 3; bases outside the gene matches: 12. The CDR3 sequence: CASSDAIHGGADTGELFF. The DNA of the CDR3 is TGTGCCAGCAGTGATGCGATTCACGGGGGGGCGGACACCGGGGAGCTGTTTTTT.

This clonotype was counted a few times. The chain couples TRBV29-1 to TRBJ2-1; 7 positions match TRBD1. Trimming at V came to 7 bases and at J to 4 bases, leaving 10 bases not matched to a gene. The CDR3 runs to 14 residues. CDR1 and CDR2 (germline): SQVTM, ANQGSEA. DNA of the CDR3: TGCAGCGCCCTCCGGGCAGGGGGATACAATGAGCAGTTCTTC. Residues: CSALRAGGYNEQFF.

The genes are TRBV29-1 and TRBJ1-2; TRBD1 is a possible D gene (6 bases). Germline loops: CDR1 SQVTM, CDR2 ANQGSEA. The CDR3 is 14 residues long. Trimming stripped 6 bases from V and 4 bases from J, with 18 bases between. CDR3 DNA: TGCAGCGTCTCGCCCTCAGGGGAGGGCTATGGCTACACCTTC. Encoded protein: CSVSPSGEGYGYTF.

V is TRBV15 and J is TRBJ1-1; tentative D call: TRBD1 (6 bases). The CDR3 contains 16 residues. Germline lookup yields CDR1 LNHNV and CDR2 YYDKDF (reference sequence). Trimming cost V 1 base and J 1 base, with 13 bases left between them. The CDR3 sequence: CATSRGRGGSNTEAFF. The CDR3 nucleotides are TGTGCCACCAGCAGAGGAAGGGGGGGTTCGAACACTGAAGCTTTCTTT.

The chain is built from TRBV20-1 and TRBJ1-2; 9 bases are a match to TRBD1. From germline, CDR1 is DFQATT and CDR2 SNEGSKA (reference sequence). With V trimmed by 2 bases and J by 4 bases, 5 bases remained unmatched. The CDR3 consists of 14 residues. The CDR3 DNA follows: TGCAGTGCTAGAAAGGACAGGGGCCTCTATGGCTACACCTTC. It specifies CSARKDRGLYGYTF.

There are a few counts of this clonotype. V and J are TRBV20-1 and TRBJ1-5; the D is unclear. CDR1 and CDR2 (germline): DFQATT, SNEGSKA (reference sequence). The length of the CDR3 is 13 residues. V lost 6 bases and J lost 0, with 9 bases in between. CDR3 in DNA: TGCAGTGCCCTAGAGGATAGCAATCAGCCCCAGCATTTT. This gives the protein CSALEDSNQPQHF.